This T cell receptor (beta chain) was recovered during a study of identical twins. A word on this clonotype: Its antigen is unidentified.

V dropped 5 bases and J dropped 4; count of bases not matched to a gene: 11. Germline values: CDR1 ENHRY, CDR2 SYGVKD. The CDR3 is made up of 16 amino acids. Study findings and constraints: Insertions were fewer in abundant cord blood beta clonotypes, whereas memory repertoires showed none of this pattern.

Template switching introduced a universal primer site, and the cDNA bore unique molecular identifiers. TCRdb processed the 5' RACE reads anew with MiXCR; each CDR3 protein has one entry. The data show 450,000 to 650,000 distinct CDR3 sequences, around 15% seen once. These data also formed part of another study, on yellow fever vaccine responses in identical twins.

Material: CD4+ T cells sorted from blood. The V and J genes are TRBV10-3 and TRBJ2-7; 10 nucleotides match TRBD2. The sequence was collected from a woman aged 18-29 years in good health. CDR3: CAISPTTSGANYEQYF. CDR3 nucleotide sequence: TGTGCCATCAGTCCGACCACTAGCGGGGCAAATTACGAGCAGTACTTC.